This TCR beta chain emerged from a study of radiation and T cells in renal cell carcinoma. Treatment meaning: treatment-naive control, cytoreductive nephrectomy. Data came from immunoSEQ multiplex PCR; TCRdb stores just in-frame clones and leaves some out. Here the sample spans 18,000 or so clones, about 55% being singletons. The sample holds a few counts of this clone. The CDR3 has 13 residues. Germline values: CDR1 MNHEY, CDR2 SMNVEV (reference sequence). With 3 bases removed from V and 8 bases from J, the gap between germline ends came to 10 bases. This sequence was found in a middle-aged man with renal cell carcinoma. Sequenced here: tumor tissue, sampled from a patient whose treatment was nephrectomy without radiotherapy. The chain uses TRBV27 and TRBJ1-4, with D unresolved. CDR3 loop: CASSLREREKLFF. CDR3 nucleotides: TGTGCCAGCAGTTTGAGGGAAAGGGAAAAACTGTTTTTT.